Following are 28 T cell receptor beta chains from one sample sequenced in a study of regulatory T cells in long-lasting Graves disease. The time point is: newly diagnosed GD, antithyroid drugs for less than 3 months. The TCR library was prepared using RNA isolated from PBMCs. The TCR beta library used iRepertoire HTBI primers with Arm-PCR amplification of CDR3. TCRdb called the multiplex PCR reads again in MiXCR, with one record for every CDR3 protein. The table includes about 540,000 distinct CDR3 sequences, roughly 14% detected once. These same records also appear under a second study, on T cells in Graves' hyperthyroidism and ophthalmopathy.

Source: peripheral blood mononuclear cells (PBMCs), taken at new diagnosis, from a patient treated with antithyroid drugs. The receptors shown here come from a man under 40 with Graves disease.

This clonotype has just a few counts. The chain combines TRBV19 with TRBJ2-7, with D possibly matching TRBD1 (5 bases). The germline V gene encodes CDR1 LNHDA and CDR2 SQIVND (reference sequence). The CDR3 is made up of 13 amino acids. V was clipped by 7 bases and J by 2 bases, with 12 bases between them. The CDR3 DNA sequence: TGTGCCAGTAATAGCCGACAGACCTACGAGCAGTACTTC. As protein: CASNSRQTYEQYF. The full variable domain, rest sourced from reference TRBV19 and TRBJ2-7, is DGGITQSPKYLFRKEGQNVTLSCEQNLNHDAMYWYRQDPGQGLRLIYYSQIVNDFQKGDIAEGYSVSREKKESFPLTVTSAQKNPTAFYLCASNSRQTYEQYFGPGTRLTVT.

In this sample, this clonotype turned up many times. Written as DNA, the CDR3 is TGTGCCAGTAGTGACGGGACAGGGGGCCGGGATGAGCAGTTCTTC. As protein: CASSDGTGGRDEQFF. The chain combines TRBV19 with TRBJ2-1; 12 bases are shared with TRBD1. The CDR3 contains 15 residues. The V gene end was trimmed by 5 bases and the J gene end by 8 bases; junction bases not matched to a gene: 7. CDR1 LNHDA and CDR2 SQIVND come from the germline V gene (reference sequence). The full variable domain, rest sourced from reference TRBV19 and TRBJ2-1, is DGGITQSPKYLFRKEGQNVTLSCEQNLNHDAMYWYRQDPGQGLRLIYYSQIVNDFQKGDIAEGYSVSREKKESFPLTVTSAQKNPTAFYLCASSDGTGGRDEQFFGPGTRLTVL.

The V and J genes are TRBV7-9 and TRBJ1-1; D gene ambiguous. The V end was cut by 3 bases, the J end by 2 bases, with 7 bases between. Germline V lookup: CDR1 SEHNR, CDR2 FQNEAQ (reference sequence). The CDR3 loop spans 13 amino acids. The CDR3 here is CASSFGDNTEAFF. CDR3 DNA: TGTGCCAGCAGCTTCGGAGATAACACTGAAGCTTTCTTT. Filled out from reference TRBV7-9 and TRBJ1-1, the complete variable domain reads DTGVSQNPRHKITKRGQNVTFRCDPISEHNRLYWYRQTLGQGPEFLTYFQNEAQLEKSRLLSDRFSAERPKGSFSTLEIQRTEQGDSAMYLCASSFGDNTEAFFGQGTRLTVV.

This clonotype was seen many times. The chain couples TRBV16 to TRBJ2-7, with D unclear. V lost 0 bases, J lost 0 bases, and 6 bases lay in between. The CDR3 sequence is 14 residues long. In germline, CDR1 is KGHSY, CDR2 FQNENV. CDR3 sequence (DNA): TGTGCCAGCAGCCAATCACGGGTCTCCTACGAGCAGTACTTC. As protein: CASSQSRVSYEQYF.

This clonotype was seen at least ten times. This chain joins TRBV18 and TRBJ1-5; TRBD1 aligns across 9 bases. The germline gives CDR1 KGHSH, CDR2 LQKENI. The V segment lost 0 bases and the J segment 6 bases; nucleotides outside the gene matches: 6. This CDR3 is 16 amino acids long. DNA for the CDR3: TGTGCCAGCTCACCACCCGGGGGACAGGGCGGTCAGCCCCAGCATTTT. Its protein is CASSPPGGQGGQPQHF.

A few counts support this clonotype. A much more abundant neighbour one base away suggests this may be a read error. V and J are TRBV29-1 and TRBJ2-7, with TRBD2 identical over 8 bases. Germline CDR1 reads SQVTM; CDR2 reads ANQGSEA. The CDR3 runs to 14 residues. CDR3 in amino acids: CSAEVAGITYEQYF. The DNA for the CDR3 is TGCAGCGCTGAAGTAGCGGGGATCACCTACGAGCAGTACTTC.

This clonotype was counted ten times or more. V is TRBV30 and J is TRBJ1-1; the D is unclear. This CDR3 has 12 residues. V was pared by 0 bases and J by 5 bases, with 7 bases between. Germline CDR1 and CDR2: GTSNPN and SVGIG (reference sequence). CDR3 sequence (DNA): TGTGCCTGGAGTGTAGCGTGGACTGAAGCTTTCTTT. Its translation: CAWSVAWTEAFF.

In DNA, the CDR3 is TGCAGTGCTAGACCTCCCGGGCCCTTTTACAATGAGCAGTTCTTC. This sequence encodes CSARPPGPFYNEQFF. The rearrangement uses TRBV20-1 and TRBJ2-1; D is unresolved. This CDR3 spans 15 amino acids. Per the germline V gene, CDR1 is DFQATT and CDR2 is SNEGSKA (reference sequence). Trimming removed 2 bases from V and 4 bases from J, with 15 bases in between.

This clonotype was counted once. Since a much larger clone is just one base distant, this may be a read error. CDR3 in DNA: TGTGCCAGCAGCTATCCGGGACTAGGCGGTACAGATACGCAGTATTTT. Protein product: CASSYPGLGGTDTQYF. The chain links TRBV3-1 to TRBJ2-3; 8 nucleotides line up with TRBD2. The CDR3 length is 16 residues. V lost 5 bases to trimming and J lost 3 bases; unmatched junction nucleotides: 10. From germline, CDR1 is LGHDT and CDR2 YNNKEL (reference sequence).

On this clonotype itself: A much larger clone lies one base from this, so it may be a read error. The chain recombines TRBV12-3 or TRBV12-4 with TRBJ2-5, with D tentatively TRBD2 (7 bases). This CDR3 has 15 residues. V was pared by 3 bases and J by 2 bases, with 13 bases between. The CDR3 reads CASSFVGGGQETQYF. CDR3 DNA sequence: TGTGCCAGCAGTTTCGTGGGAGGGGGTCAAGAGACCCAGTACTTC.

The sample holds a few counts of this clonotype. The V call is TRBV4-1, the J call TRBJ2-7; TRBD1 agrees at 9 bases. CDR1 and CDR2 from the germline V gene are MGHRA and YSYEKL. This CDR3 spans 16 amino acids. V trimming: 4 bases; J trimming: 1 base; junction bases outside the gene matches: 8. The DNA for the CDR3 is TGCGCCAGCAGCCCAATGCCCGGGACAGGGTCCTACGAGCAGTACTTC. It specifies CASSPMPGTGSYEQYF.

The CDR3 protein is CASSLGPGFTKHSYEQYF. As DNA, the CDR3 is TGTGCCAGCAGCTTAGGGCCCGGGTTCACCAAGCACTCCTACGAGCAGTACTTC. The J gene is TRBJ2-7, the V gene TRBV13; D is uncertain. The CDR3 extends over 18 amino acids. The germline CDR1 and CDR2 sequences are PRHDT and FYEKMQ (reference sequence). Trimming pared 0 bases from V and 0 bases from J, leaving 18 bases between.

This clonotype was detected only a few times. The chain recombines TRBV4-1 with TRBJ2-7, with 9 bases aligning to TRBD2. The junction had 7 bases not matched to a gene; V was cut back by 6 bases and J by 4 bases. The CDR3 has 14 residues. The V gene's germline CDR1 is MGHRA and CDR2 YSYEKL. CDR3 protein: CASRPTSGRYEQYF. Written as DNA, the CDR3 is TGCGCCAGCAGGCCGACTAGCGGAAGGTACGAGCAGTACTTC.

The table lists this clonotype with a few counts. This sequence joins TRBV5-1 and TRBJ2-7, with TRBD1 identical over 9 bases. Trimming removed 4 bases from V and 0 bases from J; junction bases left unmatched: 5. The CDR3 has 15 residues. CDR1 is SGHRS and CDR2 is YFSETQ in the germline V gene. CDR3 coding DNA: TGCGCCAGCAGCCACCGGGACAGGGCCTCCTACGAGCAGTACTTC. Translating it yields CASSHRDRASYEQYF.

This clonotype was seen ten or more times. The V and J genes are TRBV12-3 or TRBV12-4 and TRBJ2-5; 12 nucleotides match TRBD2. The DNA end lines up better with TRBJ2-1; the J call may be wrong. The CDR3 has 14 amino acids. The CDR3 region is CASTSGRASNEQFF. CDR3 nucleotide sequence: TGTGCCAGCACTAGCGGGAGGGCCTCCAATGAGCAGTTCTTC.

This clonotype has only one observation. A junction end diverges from the germline sequence, so it may reflect a read error. The chain carries TRBV10-1 and TRBJ1-4; TRBD1 aligns across 9 bases. There are 15 residues in the CDR3. The V gene's germline CDR1 is WNHNN and CDR2 SYGVQD (reference sequence). The CDR3 DNA follows: TGCGCCAGCAGTGATCCGGGACAGGGTAATGAAGAACTGTTTTTT. It is translated as CASSDPGQGNEELFF.

Ten or more counts support this clonotype. V and J are TRBV9 and TRBJ2-3; maybe TRBD2 (6 bases). V lost 3 bases, J lost 5 bases, and 13 bases lay in between. This CDR3 is built from 14 residues. The germline V gene encodes CDR1 SGDLS and CDR2 YYNGEE. CDR3 protein: CASSAGTSGDTQYF. The CDR3 DNA is TGTGCCAGCAGCGCCGGGACTTCGGGAGATACGCAGTATTTT.

This clonotype came up once. This sequence joins TRBV27 and TRBJ2-7; TRBD2 matches at 8 bases. V lost 5 bases and J lost 4; bases outside the gene matches: 7. The CDR3 covers 14 residues. Per germline, CDR1 MNHEY and CDR2 SMNVEV (reference sequence). CDR3 nucleotide sequence: TGTGCCAGCAGTAACGGAGCGGGAGTGTACGAGCAGTACTTC. Translated: CASSNGAGVYEQYF.

This clonotype was observed at least ten times. This rearrangement joins TRBV20-1 to TRBJ1-5; no reliable D call. The CDR3 loop spans 15 amino acids. Germline loops: CDR1 DFQATT, CDR2 SNEGSKA (reference sequence). Trimming pared 0 bases from V and 4 bases from J, leaving 13 bases between. CDR3 sequence reads: CSARDDLETNQPQHF. CDR3 nucleotide sequence: TGCAGTGCTAGAGATGATTTAGAAACAAATCAGCCCCAGCATTTT.

This clonotype was counted between two and nine times. CDR3 in amino acids: CASSEAWNSIDQQFF. CDR3 in DNA: TGTGCCAGCAGTGAAGCATGGAACTCAATCGATCAGCAGTTCTTC. The J gene is TRBJ2-1, the V gene TRBV6-2 or TRBV6-3; no reliable D call. Trimming left V 5 bases short and J 11 bases short, with 22 bases between. The CDR3 consists of 15 residues. Germline CDR1 reads MNHEY; CDR2 reads SVGEGT.

This clonotype was observed a handful of times. The rearrangement joins TRBV10-1 to TRBJ2-1, with D possibly matching TRBD2 (6 bases). The V gene lost 7 bases and the J gene lost 7 bases, with 11 bases spanning the gap. Looked up from germline, CDR1 is WNHNN and CDR2 is SYGVQD (reference sequence). The CDR3 consists of 12 residues. This CDR3 reads CASTGGPNEQFF. CDR3 in DNA: TGCGCCAGCACCGGGGGTCCAAATGAGCAGTTCTTC.

A remark on this clonotype: It is unclear where the CDR3 begins or ends on the DNA, so no DNA is shown, and the CDR3 is as TCRdb lists it. The CDR3 loop reads CASSQTSVYFCAISEVAYEQYF. The rearrangement joins TRBV2 to TRBJ2-7. The CDR3 spans 22 residues, counting both ends. Germline-derived CDR1 and CDR2 are SNHLY and FYNNEI.

This clonotype appeared many times. This chain links TRBV3-1 with TRBJ2-3; D might be TRBD2 (6 bases). CDR3 length: 18 residues. V shed 2 bases and J shed 2 bases, with 20 bases lying between them. Germline CDR1 is LGHDT and CDR2 is YNNKEL (reference sequence). The CDR3 spells CASSQTIERAGFTDTQYF. CDR3 in DNA: TGTGCCAGCAGCCAAACCATCGAACGAGCGGGCTTCACAGATACGCAGTATTTT.

This clonotype was counted a few times. The V and J genes are TRBV5-6 and TRBJ1-4; TRBD1 matches 7 bases. The CDR3 length is 15 residues. V shed 1 base and J 8 bases; nucleotides not matched to a gene: 8. CDR1 and CDR2 (germline): SGHDT, YYEEEE. As DNA, the CDR3 is TGTGCCAGCAGCTTGCAAAGCAGGGGGGGAGAAAAACTGTTTTTT. Amino acids: CASSLQSRGGEKLFF.

In the case of this clonotype: A read error is possible here, since a much larger clone lies one base away. The chain is built from TRBV20-1 and TRBJ2-5, with a weak D call TRBD2 (6 bases). The germline gives CDR1 DFQATT, CDR2 SNEGSKA (reference sequence). CDR3 size: 16 residues. CDR3: CSARDAGLASQEAQYF. CDR3 nucleotide sequence: TGCAGTGCTAGAGATGCGGGGCTAGCATCTCAAGAGGCCCAGTACTTC.

The chain recombines TRBV19 with TRBJ1-2; D call uncertain. V shed 9 bases and J shed 5 bases, with 10 bases lying between them. This CDR3 has 11 amino acids. From germline, CDR1 is LNHDA and CDR2 SQIVND (reference sequence). The CDR3 DNA follows: TGTGCCAGCCGTGAGGATTATGGCTACACCTTC. The encoded protein is CASREDYGYTF.

This clonotype has a count of ten or more. At one of its ends the junction is not consistent with the germline gene, which may arise from a read error. The V and J genes are TRBV2 and TRBJ1-1; tentative D call: TRBD1 (5 bases). Germline CDR1 is SNHLY and CDR2 is FYNNEI. This CDR3 spans 13 amino acids. DNA for the CDR3: TGTGCCAGCAGTGAAGGGACAAACACTGAAGCTTCCTTT. It yields the protein CASSEGTNTEASF.

This chain connects TRBV4-1 to TRBJ2-2; unclear D gene. Germline loops: CDR1 MGHRA, CDR2 YSYEKL. V lost 0 bases and J 4 bases, leaving 3 bases between the germline ends. This CDR3 has 13 residues. The CDR3 sequence: CASSQDFTGELFF. As DNA, the CDR3 is TGCGCCAGCAGCCAAGATTTCACCGGGGAGCTGTTTTTT.